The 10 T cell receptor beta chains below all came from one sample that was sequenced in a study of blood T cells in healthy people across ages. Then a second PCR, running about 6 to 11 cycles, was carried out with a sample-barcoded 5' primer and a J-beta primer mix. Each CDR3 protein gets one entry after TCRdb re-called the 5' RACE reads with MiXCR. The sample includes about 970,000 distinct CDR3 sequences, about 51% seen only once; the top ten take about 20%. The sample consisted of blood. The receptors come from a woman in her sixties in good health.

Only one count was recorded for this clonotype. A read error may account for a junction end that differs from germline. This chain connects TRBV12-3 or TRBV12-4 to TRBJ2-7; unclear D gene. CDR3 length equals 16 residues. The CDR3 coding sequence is TGTGCCAGCAGTCCGCTGATGGTACTGAGCTCCTACGGGCAGTACTTC. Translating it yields CASSPLMVLSSYGQYF.

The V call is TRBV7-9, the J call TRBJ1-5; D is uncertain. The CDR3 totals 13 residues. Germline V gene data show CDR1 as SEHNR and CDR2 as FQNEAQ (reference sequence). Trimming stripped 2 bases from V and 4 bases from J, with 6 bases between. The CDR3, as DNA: TGTGCCAGCAGCTTAAACCTGAATCAGCCCCAGCATTTT. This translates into CASSLNLNQPQHF.

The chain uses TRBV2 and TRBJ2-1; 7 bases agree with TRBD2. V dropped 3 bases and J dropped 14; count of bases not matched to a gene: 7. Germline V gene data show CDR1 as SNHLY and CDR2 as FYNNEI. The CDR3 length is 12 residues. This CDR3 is CASSESRTSKFF. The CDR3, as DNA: TGTGCCAGCAGTGAGTCGAGGACTAGTAAGTTCTTC. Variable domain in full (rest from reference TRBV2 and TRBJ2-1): EPEVTQTPSHQVTQMGQEVILRCVPISNHLYFYWYRQILGQKVEFLVSFYNNEISEKSEIFDDQFSVERPDGSNFTLKIRSTKLEDSAMYFCASSESRTSKFFGPGTRLTVL.

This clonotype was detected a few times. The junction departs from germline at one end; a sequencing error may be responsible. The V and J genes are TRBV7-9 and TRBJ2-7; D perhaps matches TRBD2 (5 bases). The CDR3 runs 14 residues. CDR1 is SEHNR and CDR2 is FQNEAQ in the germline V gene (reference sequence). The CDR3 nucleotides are TGTGCCAGCAACTTAGCCGGGAAACACTACGAGCAGTACTTC. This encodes CASNLAGKHYEQYF.

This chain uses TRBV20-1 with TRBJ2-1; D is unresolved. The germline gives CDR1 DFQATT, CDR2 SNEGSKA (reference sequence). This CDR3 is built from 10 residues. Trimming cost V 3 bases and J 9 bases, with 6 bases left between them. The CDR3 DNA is TGCAGTGCTAGCGTGAGTGAGCAGTTCTTC. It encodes CSASVSEQFF.

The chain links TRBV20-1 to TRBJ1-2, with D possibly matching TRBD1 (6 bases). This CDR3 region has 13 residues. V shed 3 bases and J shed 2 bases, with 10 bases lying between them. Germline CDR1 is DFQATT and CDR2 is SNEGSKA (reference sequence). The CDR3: CSASRGRNYGYTF. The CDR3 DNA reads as TGCAGTGCTAGCAGGGGCCGGAACTATGGCTACACCTTC.

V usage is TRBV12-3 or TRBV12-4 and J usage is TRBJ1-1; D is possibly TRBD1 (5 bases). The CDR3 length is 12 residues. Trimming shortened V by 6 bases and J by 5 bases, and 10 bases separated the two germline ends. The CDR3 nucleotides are TGTGCCAGCAGAAGCTGGGGGACTGAAGCTTTCTTT. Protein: CASRSWGTEAFF.

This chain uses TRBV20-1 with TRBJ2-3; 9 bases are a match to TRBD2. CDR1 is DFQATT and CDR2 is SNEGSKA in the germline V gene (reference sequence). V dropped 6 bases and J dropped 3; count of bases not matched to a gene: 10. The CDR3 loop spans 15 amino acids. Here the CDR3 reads CSAERREGLTDTQYF. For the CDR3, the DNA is TGCAGTGCGGAAAGGCGGGAGGGCCTAACAGATACGCAGTATTTT.

The CDR3 region has the DNA TGTGCCAGCAGTAAATCCTCCGGGGGCGAGCAGTACTTC. It is translated as CASSKSSGGEQYF. This chain joins TRBV12-3 or TRBV12-4 and TRBJ2-7, with a weak D call TRBD2 (6 bases). The CDR3 loop spans 13 amino acids. V lost 5 bases and J 6 bases, leaving 14 bases between the germline ends.

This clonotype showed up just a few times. In DNA form, the CDR3 reads TGTGCCAGCACCTATGCGGGGAACAATGAGCAGTTCTTC. It yields the protein CASTYAGNNEQFF. This sequence joins TRBV5-6 and TRBJ2-1; D possibly corresponds to TRBD2 (6 bases). Germline V gene sequence: CDR1 SGHDT, CDR2 YYEEEE. V dropped 6 bases and J dropped 5 bases, with 12 bases sitting between them. This CDR3 has 13 residues.